These T cell receptor beta chains were read from a single sample in a study of T cell responses to AZD1222 COVID-19 vaccine. The table came from immunoSEQ multiplex PCR; TCRdb's copy has only in-frame clones and leaves some out. The profile covers about 85,000 clones, with 85% to 90% appearing a single time and 6% to 9% taken by the ten largest. This sample comprised peripheral blood, obtained on day 0 of AZD1222 vaccination. These receptors came from an adult in good health. The CDR3 runs from the conserved cysteine through the conserved F or W. D genes are given only for firm matches. Part of the rows lack a size; the others show once, few, many or a class for expanded clones.

J gene: TRBJ2-7
V gene: TRBV18
clone size: NA
D gene: NA
CDR3 DNA: TGTGCCAGCTCACCACGCAACTCCTACGAGCAGTACTTC
CDR3 protein: CASSPRNSYEQYF

J gene: TRBJ2-7
V gene: TRBV11-2
clone size: NA
D gene: TRBD1
CDR3 DNA: TGTGCCAGCAGGCTGGACAGGACCTACGAGCAGTACTTC
CDR3 protein: CASRLDRTYEQYF

J gene: TRBJ1-5
V gene: TRBV2
clone size: NA
D gene: NA
CDR3 DNA: TGTGCCAGCAGTGAAGGTCCAGGATCCCAGCATTTT
CDR3 protein: CASSEGPGSQHF

J gene: TRBJ2-2
V gene: TRBV6-5
clone size: few
D gene: TRBD1
CDR3 DNA: TGTGCCAGCAGCACCAAGGGGGCAGGGACCGGGGAGCTGTTTTTT
CDR3 protein: CASSTKGAGTGELFF

J gene: TRBJ2-3
V gene: TRBV18
clone size: NA
D gene: TRBD2
CDR3 DNA: TGTGCCAGCTCACCCGATCAGACTAGCAAAGATACGCAGTATTTT
CDR3 protein: CASSPDQTSKDTQYF

J gene: TRBJ1-3
V gene: TRBV5-4
clone size: NA
D gene: TRBD1
CDR3 DNA: TGTGCCAGCAGCGTCGATCCGGGACAGGGATCCTCTGGAAACACCATATATTTT
CDR3 protein: CASSVDPGQGSSGNTIYF

J gene: TRBJ2-7
V gene: TRBV12-3/TRBV12-4
clone size: NA
D gene: NA
CDR3 DNA: TGTGCCAGCAGTTCCCCCCCGTCCTACGAGCAGTACTTC
CDR3 protein: CASSSPPSYEQYF

J gene: TRBJ1-1
V gene: TRBV28
clone size: NA
D gene: TRBD1
CDR3 DNA: TGTGCCAGCAGTTTATACCTAGGGACAGGGATCGTCACTGAAGCTTTCTTT
CDR3 protein: CASSLYLGTGIVTEAFF

J gene: TRBJ2-7
V gene: TRBV5-1
clone size: medium-sized
D gene: TRBD1
CDR3 DNA: TGCGCCAGCAGCTCCGGGACAGGCTCCTACGAGCAGTACTTC
CDR3 protein: CASSSGTGSYEQYF

J gene: TRBJ2-3
V gene: TRBV30
clone size: NA
D gene: NA
CDR3 DNA: TGTGCCCTGAGGGGGGGGGCCCCAGATACGCAGTATTTT
CDR3 protein: CALRGGAPDTQYF

J gene: TRBJ2-7
V gene: TRBV28
clone size: once
D gene: TRBD1
CDR3 DNA: TGTGCCAGCAGAACGACAGGGGACGAGCAGTACTTC
CDR3 protein: CASRTTGDEQYF

J gene: TRBJ2-1
V gene: TRBV7-9
clone size: NA
D gene: NA
CDR3 DNA: TGTGCCAGCAGCCCCAGCTATGAGCAGTTCTTC
CDR3 protein: CASSPSYEQFF

J gene: TRBJ1-4
V gene: TRBV28
clone size: NA
D gene: NA
CDR3 DNA: TGTGCCAGCAGTACCCCGGGGGATGAAAAACTGTTTTTT
CDR3 protein: CASSTPGDEKLFF

J gene: TRBJ1-5
V gene: TRBV6-5
clone size: NA
D gene: NA
CDR3 DNA: TGTGCCAGCAGTTACTTGGAGGGGAATCAGCCCCAGCATTTT
CDR3 protein: CASSYLEGNQPQHF

J gene: TRBJ2-3
V gene: TRBV5-1
clone size: NA
D gene: TRBD2
CDR3 DNA: TGCGCCAGCAGCTTGGTAGCGGGGACAGATACGCAGTATTTT
CDR3 protein: CASSLVAGTDTQYF

J gene: TRBJ2-2
V gene: TRBV3-1/TRBV3-2
clone size: NA
D gene: TRBD2
CDR3 DNA: TGTGCCAGCAGCCAAGATGGACTAGCGGTTAACACCGGGGAGCTGTTTTTT
CDR3 protein: CASSQDGLAVNTGELFF

J gene: TRBJ1-2
V gene: TRBV7-2
clone size: once
D gene: NA
CDR3 DNA: TGTGCCAGCAGCTTCTCAGGGGAGGGCTATGGCTACACCTTC
CDR3 protein: CASSFSGEGYGYTF

J gene: TRBJ1-4
V gene: TRBV7-9
clone size: few
D gene: TRBD1
CDR3 DNA: TGTGCCAGCAGCTTAATGGGACAGCCAAATGAAAAACTGTTTTTT
CDR3 protein: CASSLMGQPNEKLFF

J gene: TRBJ1-5
V gene: TRBV21-1
clone size: NA
D gene: NA
CDR3 DNA: TGTGCCAGCAGCAAAGTGGTCGGCAATCAGCCCCAGCATTTT
CDR3 protein: CASSKVVGNQPQHF

J gene: TRBJ1-1
V gene: TRBV9
clone size: NA
D gene: TRBD1
CDR3 DNA: TGTGCCAGCAGCCCCCAGGGGGTGGGGAACACTGAAGCTTTCTTT
CDR3 protein: CASSPQGVGNTEAFF

J gene: TRBJ2-5
V gene: TRBV7-7
clone size: NA
D gene: TRBD2
CDR3 DNA: TGTGCTAGCGGGACGGGGCCGGGGACCCAGTACTTC
CDR3 protein: CASGTGPGTQYF

J gene: TRBJ2-5
V gene: TRBV14
clone size: NA
D gene: NA
CDR3 DNA: TGTGCCAGCAGCCAAGCACTGCAAGAGACCCAGTACTTC
CDR3 protein: CASSQALQETQYF

J gene: TRBJ1-2
V gene: TRBV6-5
clone size: NA
D gene: NA
CDR3 DNA: TGTGCCACCAGACAGTATAACTATGGCTACACCTTC
CDR3 protein: CATRQYNYGYTF

J gene: TRBJ1-5
V gene: TRBV7-8
clone size: NA
D gene: NA
CDR3 DNA: TGTGCCAGCAGCGAAGGGGAGCTCAGAAATCAGCCCCAGCATTTT
CDR3 protein: CASSEGELRNQPQHF

J gene: TRBJ2-2
V gene: TRBV3-1/TRBV3-2
clone size: NA
D gene: TRBD1
CDR3 DNA: TGTGCCAGCAGTCCCCTGACAGGGGCGAACACCGGGGAGCTGTTTTTT
CDR3 protein: CASSPLTGANTGELFF

J gene: TRBJ1-1
V gene: TRBV11-2
clone size: NA
D gene: NA
CDR3 DNA: TGTGCCAGCAGCCCCGAAAGGACCCTCCTGGGCACTGAAGCTTTCTTT
CDR3 protein: CASSPERTLLGTEAFF

J gene: TRBJ2-5
V gene: TRBV5-1
clone size: NA
D gene: TRBD2
CDR3 DNA: TGCGCCAGCAGCGGGGGGGCTAGCGGGGAGACCCAGTACTTC
CDR3 protein: CASSGGASGETQYF

J gene: TRBJ1-1
V gene: TRBV7-2
clone size: NA
D gene: NA
CDR3 DNA: TGTGCCAGCACCCCGGGCGGGGTGAACACTGAAGCTTTCTTT
CDR3 protein: CASTPGGVNTEAFF

J gene: TRBJ2-1
V gene: TRBV27
clone size: NA
D gene: TRBD1
CDR3 DNA: TGTGCCAGCAGCCTAGACAGGGGTGTATATGAGCAGTTCTTC
CDR3 protein: CASSLDRGVYEQFF

J gene: TRBJ2-3
V gene: TRBV11-2
clone size: NA
D gene: NA
CDR3 DNA: TGTGCCAGCAGCTTAACGATAAATTCCGATACGCAGTATTTT
CDR3 protein: CASSLTINSDTQYF

J gene: TRBJ2-7
V gene: TRBV4-3
clone size: NA
D gene: TRBD1
CDR3 DNA: TGCGCCAGCAGCCAGGCCGGGACAGGTTACTACGAGCAGTACTTC
CDR3 protein: CASSQAGTGYYEQYF

J gene: TRBJ2-7
V gene: TRBV3-1/TRBV3-2
clone size: NA
D gene: TRBD1
CDR3 DNA: TGTGCCAGCAGCCAACGACAGGGGTCTTCCTACGAGCAGTACTTC
CDR3 protein: CASSQRQGSSYEQYF

J gene: TRBJ1-6
V gene: TRBV20-1
clone size: once
D gene: NA
CDR3 DNA: TGCAGTGCTGAAGGGGATTCACCCCTCCACTTT
CDR3 protein: CSAEGDSPLHF

J gene: TRBJ1-2
V gene: TRBV19
clone size: NA
D gene: TRBD1
CDR3 DNA: TGTGCCAGTAGTATCGATCGACAGGGGCAAGGCTATGGCTACACCTTC
CDR3 protein: CASSIDRQGQGYGYTF

J gene: TRBJ2-2
V gene: TRBV7-3
clone size: NA
D gene: NA
CDR3 DNA: TGTGCCAGCCACCGGGGAGTCGGGGAGCTGTTTTTT
CDR3 protein: CASHRGVGELFF

J gene: TRBJ1-1
V gene: TRBV27
clone size: NA
D gene: TRBD1
CDR3 DNA: TGTGCCAGCGTGGGACAGGCGATGAACACTGAAGCTTTCTTT
CDR3 protein: CASVGQAMNTEAFF

J gene: TRBJ1-6
V gene: TRBV18
clone size: NA
D gene: TRBD1
CDR3 DNA: TGTGCCAGCTCCCCGGGACAGGGTGATTCACCCCTCCACTTT
CDR3 protein: CASSPGQGDSPLHF

J gene: TRBJ1-5
V gene: TRBV28
clone size: NA
D gene: NA
CDR3 DNA: TGTGCCAGCAGTTTGTTACAGCCGATGAGTCAGCCCCAGCATTTT
CDR3 protein: CASSLLQPMSQPQHF

J gene: TRBJ1-2
V gene: TRBV5-8
clone size: NA
D gene: TRBD1
CDR3 DNA: TGTGCCAGCAGCTCGGACAGGGGGCTTGAAGGCTACACCTTC
CDR3 protein: CASSSDRGLEGYTF

J gene: TRBJ2-3
V gene: TRBV5-1
clone size: NA
D gene: NA
CDR3 DNA: TGCGCCAGCAGCCTCCCGGGAAATACGCAGTATTTT
CDR3 protein: CASSLPGNTQYF

J gene: TRBJ1-1
V gene: TRBV10-3
clone size: NA
D gene: NA
CDR3 DNA: TGTGCCATCAGGAGGGGCACCGGGAACACTGAAGCTTTCTTT
CDR3 protein: CAIRRGTGNTEAFF

J gene: TRBJ2-1
V gene: TRBV9
clone size: NA
D gene: NA
CDR3 DNA: TGTGCCAGCAGCTCCTCCGGGCCCTTAGGGGGGGTCTCCTACAATGAGCAGTTCTTC
CDR3 protein: CASSSSGPLGGVSYNEQFF

J gene: TRBJ2-5
V gene: TRBV7-8
clone size: NA
D gene: NA
CDR3 DNA: TGTGCCAGCAGCCCCCGGGGGGACAACACCCAGTACTTC
CDR3 protein: CASSPRGDNTQYF

J gene: TRBJ1-2
V gene: TRBV5-6
clone size: few
D gene: NA
CDR3 DNA: TGTGCCAGCAGCTTGGGGGGTAGTGACTATGGCTACACCTTC
CDR3 protein: CASSLGGSDYGYTF

J gene: TRBJ1-4
V gene: TRBV27
clone size: NA
D gene: NA
CDR3 DNA: TGTGCCAGTTCGACGGCTGCAACTAATGAAAAACTGTTTTTT
CDR3 protein: CASSTAATNEKLFF

J gene: TRBJ1-4
V gene: TRBV7-9
clone size: NA
D gene: TRBD1
CDR3 DNA: TGTGCCAGCAGCTTAGGGGGACAGTATAATGAAAAACTGTTTTTT
CDR3 protein: CASSLGGQYNEKLFF

J gene: TRBJ1-2
V gene: TRBV7-9
clone size: NA
D gene: NA
CDR3 DNA: TGTGCCAGCAGCTTAGCCCAAGGCGTAGGCGGCTACACCTTC
CDR3 protein: CASSLAQGVGGYTF

J gene: TRBJ1-5
V gene: TRBV28
clone size: NA
D gene: NA
CDR3 DNA: TGTGCCAGCAGTCCCAGGATGAAACCTCCCTTCCAGCATTTT
CDR3 protein: CASSPRMKPPFQHF

J gene: TRBJ1-5
V gene: TRBV2
clone size: NA
D gene: NA
CDR3 DNA: TGTGCCAGCAGCGGAGACGGGACACCCAATCAGCCCCAGCATTTT
CDR3 protein: CASSGDGTPNQPQHF

J gene: TRBJ2-5
V gene: TRBV18
clone size: NA
D gene: NA
CDR3 DNA: TGTGCCAGCTCACCCGGGACTTCCGGTTCGGGGGAAGAGACCCAGTACTTC
CDR3 protein: CASSPGTSGSGEETQYF

J gene: TRBJ1-5
V gene: TRBV7-2
clone size: NA
D gene: NA
CDR3 DNA: TGTGCCAGCAGCTTATACAATCAGCCCCAGCATTTT
CDR3 protein: CASSLYNQPQHF

J gene: TRBJ2-7
V gene: TRBV15
clone size: NA
D gene: NA
CDR3 DNA: TGTGCCACCAACGACGGTCTTTCCTACGAGCAGTACTTC
CDR3 protein: CATNDGLSYEQYF

J gene: TRBJ2-7
V gene: TRBV9
clone size: once
D gene: TRBD2
CDR3 DNA: TGTGCCAGCAGCGGCCCCGGGACTAGGGGCTACGAGCAGTACTTC
CDR3 protein: CASSGPGTRGYEQYF

J gene: TRBJ1-6
V gene: TRBV7-6
clone size: few
D gene: NA
CDR3 DNA: TGTGCCAGCAGCTTAGCGGGAAGCAATAATTCACCCCTCCACTTT
CDR3 protein: CASSLAGSNNSPLHF

J gene: TRBJ1-1
V gene: TRBV28
clone size: NA
D gene: NA
CDR3 DNA: TGTGCCACCAAGCCGACAGGCATGAACACTGAAGCTTTCTTT
CDR3 protein: CATKPTGMNTEAFF